These 32 T cell receptor beta chains were sequenced from one sample in a study of cytomegalovirus exposure and HLA in healthy donors. Primers included in the PCR were 60 Vbeta and 13 Jbeta primers. Profiled with immunoSEQ multiplex PCR; TCRdb holds only in-frame clones, not every one. The data contain about 140,000 clones, roughly 80% of them singletons. The specimen was PBMCs. These receptors came from a man younger than 30 in good health and CMV-seronegative.

The V call is TRBV7-9, the J call TRBJ2-7; tentative D call: TRBD1 (6 bases). The CDR3 length is 18 residues. The V gene lost 5 bases and the J gene lost 0 bases, with 23 bases spanning the gap. CDR1 SEHNR and CDR2 FQNEAQ come from the germline V gene (reference sequence). In DNA, the CDR3 is TGTGCCAGCAGCCCGACAACAGGGACAAGCACCCGCTCCTACGAGCAGTACTTC. It codes for CASSPTTGTSTRSYEQYF.

The gene calls are TRBV9 and TRBJ1-4, with TRBD1 matching 7 bases. The germline V gene has CDR1 SGDLS and CDR2 YYNGEE. The V gene end was trimmed by 4 bases and the J gene end by 4 bases; junction bases not matched to a gene: 7. The CDR3 consists of 15 residues. The CDR3 region has the DNA TGTGCCAGCAGCCTAAGGGGACAGATTAATGAAAAACTGTTTTTT. It is translated as CASSLRGQINEKLFF.

The chain recombines TRBV4-1 with TRBJ1-2; tentative D call: TRBD1 (6 bases). CDR1 MGHRA and CDR2 YSYEKL come from the germline V gene. The CDR3 totals 16 residues. The V and J ends lost 0 bases and 7 bases respectively, with 18 bases between them. The CDR3 reads CASSQDLVGTGLGYTF. The CDR3 nucleotides read TGCGCCAGCAGCCAAGATCTCGTAGGAACAGGGCTTGGCTACACCTTC.

This rearrangement joins TRBV7-2 to TRBJ2-5, with 8 bases that match TRBD1. The J call may be mistaken, given a closer DNA end match to TRBJ2-7. CDR3 length: 15 amino acids. The V gene's germline CDR1 is SGHTA and CDR2 FQGNSA. The CDR3, as DNA: TGTGCCAGCAGCTTAGCGACAGGGGCGTCCTACGAGCAGTACTTC. The encoded protein is CASSLATGASYEQYF.

V usage is TRBV6-5 and J usage is TRBJ1-5; D gene ambiguous. Looked up from germline, CDR1 is MNHEY and CDR2 is SVGAGI. Between the trimmed V and J ends, which lost 0 bases and 7 bases, there was a span of 7 bases. The CDR3 length is 13 residues. CDR3 bases: TGTGCCAGCAGTTACTCGCAGTGGCAGCCCCAGCATTTT. Translating gives CASSYSQWQPQHF.

The chain joins TRBV5-8 to TRBJ2-7; no definite D call. V lost 1 base and J 0 bases, leaving 14 bases between the germline ends. From germline, CDR1 is SGHTS and CDR2 YDEGEE. CDR3 length: 16 residues. The CDR3 nucleotides are TGTGCCAGCAGCTTGCCCGTGGGCCCCAGCTCCTACGAGCAGTACTTC. Encoded protein: CASSLPVGPSSYEQYF.

The rearrangement links TRBV11-2 to TRBJ2-2; D might be TRBD1 (5 bases). The V and J ends lost 6 bases and 7 bases respectively, with 15 bases between them. CDR1 is SGHAT and CDR2 is FQNNGV in the germline V gene. The CDR3 covers 14 residues. DNA of the CDR3: TGTGCCAGCAGTGGGGCTCTGGGGATCGGGGAGCTGTTTTTT. It codes for CASSGALGIGELFF.

The chain combines TRBV25-1 with TRBJ2-5; TRBD1 matches 8 bases. The assigned J gene may be wrong: the sequence end matches TRBJ2-7 better. This CDR3 has 16 amino acids. The germline gives CDR1 MGHDK, CDR2 SYGVNS. CDR3 in amino acids: CASSVAGTGVLYEQYF. CDR3 DNA: TGTGCCAGCAGTGTAGCCGGGACAGGTGTCCTCTACGAGCAGTACTTC.

DNA of the CDR3: TGTGCCAGCAGCACTGACCGGGACAGGGGGATCTGCGGACCTTTCTTT. Translated, it gives CASSTDRDRGICGPFF. This rearrangement joins TRBV5-6 to TRBJ1-1; 11 positions agree with TRBD1. In germline, CDR1 is SGHDT, CDR2 YYEEEE. This CDR3 spans 16 amino acids. V shed 4 bases, J shed 12 bases, and the junction held 17 bases outside the gene matches.

V usage is TRBV10-3 and J usage is TRBJ1-1; TRBD1 matches 7 bases. This CDR3 has 13 amino acids. After removal of 10 bases from V and 0 bases from J, the junction contained 5 bases not matched to a gene. The germline gives CDR1 ENHRY, CDR2 SYGVKD. The CDR3 region has the DNA TGTGCCACTACAGGGGTCCTGAACACTGAAGCTTTCTTT. Its protein is CATTGVLNTEAFF.

The gene calls are TRBV7-2 and TRBJ2-7; 13 nucleotides line up with TRBD2. The CDR3 contains 14 residues. The germline gives CDR1 SGHTA, CDR2 FQGNSA. V was clipped by 6 bases and J by 5 bases; unmatched bases: 4. The chain's CDR3 is CASRTLAGGNEQYF. The CDR3 coding sequence is TGTGCCAGCAGAACACTAGCGGGGGGGAACGAGCAGTACTTC. Based on the CDR3 plus reference TRBV7-2 and TRBJ2-7, the full variable domain is GAGVSQSPSNKVTEKGKDVELRCDPISGHTALYWYRQSLGQGLEFLIYFQGNSAPDKSGLPSDRFSAERTGGSVSTLTIQRTQQEDSAVYLCASRTLAGGNEQYFGPGTRLTVT.

The V call is TRBV9, the J call TRBJ1-4, with 10 bases lining up with TRBD1. The CDR3 loop spans 14 amino acids. Germline CDR1 is SGDLS and CDR2 is YYNGEE. With 3 bases clipped from V and 7 bases from J, the junction kept 3 bases outside the gene matches. The CDR3 loop reads CASSARDRGEKLFF. The CDR3 DNA sequence: TGTGCCAGCAGCGCAAGGGACAGGGGTGAAAAACTGTTTTTT. Based on the CDR3 plus reference TRBV9 and TRBJ1-4, the full variable domain is DSGVTQTPKHLITATGQRVTLRCSPRSGDLSVYWYQQSLDQGLQFLIQYYNGEERAKGNILERFSAQQFPDLHSELNLSSLELGDSALYFCASSARDRGEKLFFGSGTQLSVL.

V usage is TRBV29-1 and J usage is TRBJ1-2; D is unresolved. CDR3 size: 10 residues. The germline CDR1 and CDR2 sequences are SQVTM and ANQGSEA. V lost 4 bases to trimming and J lost 8 bases, with 8 bases between them. CDR3 protein: CSVGGGGYTF. CDR3 DNA: TGCAGCGTTGGAGGCGGGGGCTACACCTTC. Filled out from reference TRBV29-1 and TRBJ1-2, the complete variable domain reads SAVISQKPSRDICQRGTSLTIQCQVDSQVTMMFWYRQQPGQSLTLIATANQGSEATYESGFVIDKFPISRPNLTFSTLTVSNMSPEDSSIYLCSVGGGGYTFGSGTRLTVV.

The gene calls are TRBV7-9 and TRBJ2-7; 10 nucleotides line up with TRBD1. V was pared by 5 bases and J by 2 bases, with 6 bases of the junction left unmatched. The CDR3 extends over 15 amino acids. Germline V gives CDR1 SEHNR, CDR2 FQNEAQ (reference sequence). The CDR3 region is CASSGWTGGPYEQYF. The CDR3, as DNA: TGTGCCAGCAGCGGATGGACAGGGGGGCCCTACGAGCAGTACTTC.

This chain connects TRBV2 to TRBJ1-6; TRBD1 aligns across 7 bases. The germline CDR1 and CDR2 sequences are SNHLY and FYNNEI. This CDR3 spans 15 amino acids. V shed 8 bases and J 5 bases; nucleotides not matched to a gene: 9. The DNA of the CDR3 is TGTGCCAGCGGTACACAGGGGACGGATAATTCACCCCTCCACTTT. It translates to CASGTQGTDNSPLHF.

This clone was counted a single time. The rearrangement joins TRBV7-3 to TRBJ1-2, with D maybe TRBD1 (5 bases). V shed 3 bases and J shed 8 bases, with 16 bases lying between them. Per the germline V gene, CDR1 is SGHTA and CDR2 is FQGTGA. CDR3 length: 14 residues. In nucleotides, the CDR3 is TGTGCCAGCAGCTTTGGGGGGAACAGGAAAGGCTACACCTTC. Protein sequence: CASSFGGNRKGYTF.

The chain links TRBV6-5 to TRBJ1-5, with 7 bases matching TRBD1. V shed 9 bases and J 2 bases; nucleotides not matched to a gene: 10. Looked up from germline, CDR1 is MNHEY and CDR2 is SVGAGI. The CDR3 is 15 amino acids. The CDR3 nucleotides read TGTGCCAGTGGACGAACAGGGGAAGGCAATCAGCCCCAGCATTTT. Translation gives CASGRTGEGNQPQHF.

This chain joins TRBV4-2 and TRBJ1-5, with 7 bases lining up with TRBD1. This CDR3 has 15 residues. V was clipped by 1 base and J by 1 base; unmatched bases: 1. In germline, CDR1 is LGHNA, CDR2 YNFKEQ. The DNA for the CDR3 is TGTGCCAGCAGCCAAGGACAGGGAAGCAATCAGCCCCAGCATTTT. As protein: CASSQGQGSNQPQHF.

This clone was observed a few times. V gene TRBV6-5 combines with J gene TRBJ1-2; D ambiguous. The CDR3 runs 13 residues. Germline CDR1 reads MNHEY; CDR2 reads SVGAGI. Trimming removed 6 bases at V and 1 base at J, with 9 bases between. This CDR3 reads CASRENYNYGYTF. Here the CDR3 DNA reads TGTGCCAGCAGGGAGAACTATAACTATGGCTACACCTTC.

The rearrangement joins TRBV11-3 to TRBJ1-1, with 7 nucleotides matching TRBD1. CDR3 length equals 14 residues. V shed 5 bases, J shed 1 base, and the junction held 4 bases outside the gene matches. Germline V gene sequence: CDR1 SGHNT, CDR2 YENEEA. CDR3 protein: CASSAGTENTEAFF. The CDR3 DNA reads TGTGCCAGCAGCGCCGGGACAGAGAACACTGAAGCTTTCTTT.

The chain employs TRBV9 and TRBJ2-5, with 9 nucleotides matching TRBD1. With V trimmed by 4 bases and J by 0 bases, 7 bases remained unmatched. Germline loops: CDR1 SGDLS, CDR2 YYNGEE. The CDR3 covers 16 residues. The CDR3 reads CASSSRRDRDQETQYF. The CDR3 nucleotides read TGTGCCAGCAGCTCCAGGCGGGACAGGGACCAAGAGACCCAGTACTTC.

J is TRBJ2-5 and V is TRBV5-5; no definite D call. V dropped 0 bases and J dropped 5 bases, with 8 bases sitting between them. The germline V gene has CDR1 SGHKS and CDR2 YYEKEE (reference sequence). The CDR3 has 13 residues. The CDR3 sequence is CASSLALFETQYF. As DNA, the CDR3 is TGTGCCAGCAGCTTGGCCTTGTTTGAGACCCAGTACTTC.

V and J are TRBV5-1 and TRBJ2-5, with 7 positions matching TRBD1. Germline V CDR1 and CDR2: SGHRS, YFSETQ. The CDR3 covers 14 residues. V dropped 3 bases and J dropped 7; count of bases not matched to a gene: 9. The CDR3 is CASSSDWTGGTQYF. The CDR3 nucleotides are TGCGCCAGCAGCTCCGATTGGACAGGCGGGACCCAGTACTTC.

This CDR3 reads CASSPPGTGGARGVGTEAFF. The CDR3 DNA follows: TGTGCCAGCTCACCTCCCGGGACAGGGGGCGCGAGAGGAGTGGGCACTGAAGCTTTCTTT. This sequence joins TRBV18 and TRBJ1-1; 12 bases align to TRBD1. CDR1 is KGHSH and CDR2 is LQKENI in the germline V gene. This CDR3 spans 20 amino acids. Unmatched junction bases numbered 18, after V lost 3 bases and J lost 4 bases.

This clone was picked up a small number of times. The chain joins TRBV2 to TRBJ2-2; maybe TRBD1 (6 bases). Trimming took 6 bases from V and 1 from J, leaving 15 bases between them. The germline V gene has CDR1 SNHLY and CDR2 FYNNEI. The CDR3 has 16 residues. CDR3 coding DNA: TGTGCCAGCAGGGCCCCCCTGACAGGGAACACCGGGGAGCTGTTTTTT. Translated: CASRAPLTGNTGELFF.

The chain joins TRBV5-4 to TRBJ1-4; D may be TRBD1 (5 bases). The CDR3 totals 13 residues. Germline V lookup: CDR1 SGHNT, CDR2 YYREEE (reference sequence). V was clipped by 1 base and J by 8 bases, with 9 bases between them. The chain's CDR3 is CASSLTGREKLFF. In DNA form, the CDR3 reads TGTGCCAGCAGCTTGACAGGACGGGAAAAACTGTTTTTT.

The gene calls are TRBV30 and TRBJ2-6, with D maybe TRBD1 (5 bases). The CDR3 spans 14 residues. Germline V CDR1 and CDR2: GTSNPN, SVGIG (reference sequence). V lost 8 bases, J lost 4 bases, and 15 bases lay in between. For the CDR3, the DNA is TGTGCCACAGGTATAGAGTTGGGGGCCAACGTCCTGACTTTC. The encoded protein is CATGIELGANVLTF.

The gene calls are TRBV2 and TRBJ2-5; 10 nucleotides agree with TRBD2. CDR1 and CDR2 from the germline V gene are SNHLY and FYNNEI. The V gene end was trimmed by 7 bases and the J gene end by 5 bases; junction bases not matched to a gene: 13. CDR3 length: 16 amino acids. CDR3 residues: CASNERERGGGETQYF. In nucleotides, the CDR3 is TGTGCCAGCAACGAAAGGGAGCGGGGGGGCGGTGAGACCCAGTACTTC.

There are a few counts of this clone. J is TRBJ1-4 and V is TRBV6-1; tentative D call: TRBD1 (6 bases). This CDR3 is 11 amino acids long. V lost 5 bases and J 11 bases, leaving 9 bases between the germline ends. The germline gives CDR1 MNHNS, CDR2 SASEGT. CDR3 region: CASSSDRKLFF. CDR3 DNA: TGTGCCAGCAGTTCTGACAGGAAACTGTTTTTT.

This chain links TRBV7-8 with TRBJ2-1; a weak D match, TRBD1 (5 bases). Germline loops: CDR1 SGHVS, CDR2 FQNEAQ. This CDR3 has 15 residues. V was pared by 5 bases and J by 9 bases, with 20 bases between. CDR3 DNA: TGTGCCAGCAGCCCAAATCCCTCAGGGATTACTGAGCAGTTCTTC. It is translated as CASSPNPSGITEQFF.

This clone has only one observation. This rearrangement joins TRBV5-1 to TRBJ2-5; maybe TRBD1 (5 bases). CDR3 length: 16 residues. Looked up from germline, CDR1 is SGHRS and CDR2 is YFSETQ. Trimming pared 3 bases from V and 0 bases from J, leaving 15 bases between. CDR3 coding DNA: TGCGCCAGCAGCTATTTCTCAGTGGGGCACCAAGAGACCCAGTACTTC. Translation gives CASSYFSVGHQETQYF.

The rearrangement links TRBV20-1 to TRBJ1-2; 7 positions match TRBD1. Germline V gene sequence: CDR1 DFQATT, CDR2 SNEGSKA (reference sequence). The junction had 8 bases not matched to a gene; V was cut back by 8 bases and J by 8 bases. The CDR3 length is 11 residues. CDR3 nucleotides: TGCAGTACAAGGGGGCCGGGAGGCTACACCTTC. This encodes CSTRGPGGYTF.